A selection of T cell receptor beta chains follows, all from one sample in a study of T-cell reconstitution after alpha-beta-depleted transplantation in children. One entry per CDR3 protein, called by TCRdb with MiXCR from the PCR reads. The sample records about 98,000 distinct CDR3 sequences, 20% to 30% being singletons. The sequencing used PBMCs, collected before TCRalphabeta/CD19-depleted stem cell transplant. All receptors come from a boy younger than 10 with acute lymphoblastic leukemia, due to receive a stem cell transplant. Each CDR3 is given with its conserved first and last residue. The D gene is left open where the match is weak. Part of the rows lack a size; the others show once, few, many or a class for expanded clones.

>TRBV20-1|TRBJ2-3|12|.|few
CSAGPGTDTQYF
TGCAGTGCGGGACCGGGCACAGATACGCAGTATTTT
>TRBV20-1|TRBJ2-3|15|TRBD2|few
CSASKRDPSTDTQYF
TGCAGTGCTTCAAAGCGGGACCCTAGCACAGATACGCAGTATTTT
>TRBV28|TRBJ1-6|16|TRBD1|.
CASSFAGQANNSPLHF
TGTGCCAGCAGTTTCGCGGGACAGGCCAATAATTCACCCCTCCACTTT
>TRBV9|TRBJ1-4|15|.|few
CASSVAQGLGEKLFF
TGTGCCAGCAGCGTAGCTCAGGGCTTAGGTGAAAAACTGTTTTTT
>TRBV7-9|TRBJ2-7|15|.|few
CASSLEKGSDGEQYF
TGTGCCAGCAGCTTAGAAAAGGGGTCGGACGGCGAGCAGTACTTC
>TRBV7-2|TRBJ2-7|14|.|once
CASSLFAGSYEQYF
TGTGCCAGCAGCTTATTCGCAGGCTCCTACGAGCAGTACTTC
>TRBV7-8|TRBJ2-2|17|TRBD1|.
CASSLAGGLQNTGELFF
TGTGCCAGCAGCTTAGCAGGGGGCTTGCAGAACACCGGGGAGCTGTTTTTT
>TRBV20-1|TRBJ2-7|14|.|.
CSARSGVLSYEQYF
TGCAGTGCACGTAGCGGAGTGCTCTCCTACGAGCAGTACTTC
>TRBV7-2|TRBJ2-1|16|.|few
CASSLGGVGSYNEQFF
TGTGCCAGCAGCTTAGGGGGGGTGGGCTCCTACAATGAGCAGTTCTTC
>TRBV11-2|TRBJ2-3|13|.|.
CASSYQRTDTQYF
TGTGCCAGCAGCTACCAGCGCACAGATACGCAGTATTTT
>TRBV7-8|TRBJ2-1|16|.|few
CASSLGDSGTYNEQFF
TGTGCCAGCAGCTTAGGAGATAGCGGTACTTACAATGAGCAGTTCTTC
>TRBV28|TRBJ2-1|15|TRBD1|.
CASSFARGNWNEQFF
TGTGCCAGCAGTTTCGCCAGGGGGAACTGGAATGAGCAGTTCTTC
>TRBV7-2|TRBJ2-7|15|TRBD2|.
CASSLTSIAGNEQYF
TGTGCCAGCAGCTTAACCTCAATAGCGGGAAACGAGCAGTACTTC
>TRBV7-9|TRBJ2-7|17|.|.
CASSFNSGPTNSYEQYF
TGTGCCAGCAGCTTTAATTCGGGGCCGACCAACTCCTACGAGCAGTACTTC
>TRBV4-3|TRBJ2-7|11|.|few
CASSQRGEQYF
TGCGCCAGCAGCCAACGGGGGGAGCAGTACTTC
>TRBV20-1|TRBJ1-2|13|.|.
CSALRNQGYGYTF
TGCAGTGCCCTTAGAAATCAGGGCTATGGCTACACCTTC
>TRBV5-6|TRBJ2-1|16|.|.
CASSLGVGGVYNEQFF
TGTGCCAGCAGCCTGGGGGTCGGGGGCGTGTACAATGAGCAGTTCTTC
>TRBV20-1|TRBJ2-1|12|.|.
CSAVGSYNEQFF
TGCAGTGCAGTTGGCTCCTACAATGAGCAGTTCTTC
>TRBV27|TRBJ1-6|13|.|.
CATQDGGRSPLHF
TGTGCCACACAAGATGGGGGCCGCTCACCCCTCCACTTT
>TRBV6-1|TRBJ2-7|19|.|.
CASGGPGLNTGTPRGEQYF
TGTGCCAGCGGGGGTCCTGGCCTGAATACCGGGACTCCCAGAGGCGAGCAGTACTTC
>TRBV20-1|TRBJ2-1|14|TRBD2|few
CSAPSGGASREQFF
TGCAGTGCGCCTAGCGGAGGGGCCTCTCGGGAGCAGTTCTTC
>TRBV28|TRBJ2-1|14|TRBD2|.
CASRLAEGWNEQFF
TGTGCCAGCAGACTAGCGGAGGGCTGGAATGAGCAGTTCTTC
>TRBV5-5|TRBJ2-1|16|.|few
CASSPTPQGYYNEQFF
TGTGCCAGCAGCCCAACCCCTCAGGGGTACTACAATGAGCAGTTCTTC
>TRBV2|TRBJ2-1|14|TRBD2|.
CASIRTSGGNEQFF
TGTGCCAGCATCAGGACTAGCGGGGGCAATGAGCAGTTCTTC
>TRBV2|TRBJ1-6|14|TRBD1|.
CASNRDRNNSPLHF
TGTGCCAGCAACAGGGACAGGAATAATTCACCCCTCCACTTT
>TRBV5-6|TRBJ2-7|14|.|few
CASSYTQTSYEQYF
TGTGCCAGCAGCTATACACAGACCAGCTACGAGCAGTACTTC
>TRBV6-2/TRBV6-3|TRBJ2-1|15|TRBD2|once
CASTPTSGGVNEQIF
TGTGCCAGCACTCCGACTAGCGGAGGGGTCAATGAGCAGATCTTC
>TRBV5-1|TRBJ1-2|13|.|few
CASSLRQNYGYTF
TGCGCCAGCAGCTTGAGACAAAACTATGGCTACACCTTC
>TRBV3-1|TRBJ1-5|14|.|.
CASSQRGSNQPQHF
TGTGCCAGCAGCCAAAGGGGTAGCAATCAGCCCCAGCATTTT
>TRBV20-1|TRBJ2-1|17|TRBD2|.
CSARDLSGRLLYNEQFF
TGCAGTGCTAGAGATCTCAGCGGGAGGCTACTTTACAATGAGCAGTTCTTC
>TRBV27|TRBJ2-5|12|TRBD1|few
CATLRGRETQYF
TGTGCCACCCTCAGGGGGAGAGAGACCCAGTACTTC
>TRBV6-1|TRBJ2-7|15|.|.
CASSEWTSYLYEQYF
TGTGCCAGCAGTGAATGGACCTCTTACCTATACGAGCAGTACTTC
>TRBV20-1|TRBJ1-2|12|.|.
CSARRGRGGYTF
TGCAGTGCTAGGAGGGGTCGTGGAGGCTACACCTTC
>TRBV18|TRBJ2-3|15|TRBD1|.
CASSPRQGGTDTQYF
TGTGCCAGCTCACCACGACAGGGCGGCACAGATACGCAGTATTTT
>TRBV7-2|TRBJ2-7|14|.|medium-sized
CASSSPPAKREQYF
TGTGCCAGCAGCTCCCCCCCTGCTAAGCGCGAGCAGTACTTC
>TRBV6-1|TRBJ2-3|15|TRBD2|.
CASSRGSSGSLSQYF
TGTGCCAGCAGTAGGGGTTCAAGCGGGAGTCTCTCGCAGTATTTT
>TRBV5-5|TRBJ2-5|13|TRBD2|many
CASSSGMQETQYF
TGTGCCAGCAGTAGCGGGATGCAAGAGACCCAGTACTTC
>TRBV28|TRBJ2-7|15|TRBD1|.
CASRMGQSFSYEQYF
TGTGCCAGCAGGATGGGACAGTCGTTCTCCTACGAGCAGTACTTC
>TRBV27|TRBJ2-7|11|.|many
CASSTPYEQYF
TGTGCCAGCAGCACCCCCTACGAGCAGTACTTC
>TRBV24-1|TRBJ2-7|13|TRBD1|few
CATARTGSYEQYF
TGTGCCACGGCCCGGACAGGATCCTACGAGCAGTACTTC
>TRBV29-1|TRBJ2-1|12|.|many
CSVEGRLNEQFF
TGCAGCGTTGAGGGACGGCTCAATGAGCAGTTCTTC
>TRBV6-1|TRBJ1-1|15|.|.
CASRGGRASGAEAFF
TGTGCCAGCCGGGGTGGGAGGGCCTCAGGGGCTGAAGCTTTCTTT
>TRBV14|TRBJ2-1|16|TRBD2|few
CASSHWTSGGANEQFF
TGTGCCAGCAGCCATTGGACTAGCGGAGGGGCAAATGAGCAGTTCTTC
>TRBV28|TRBJ2-3|16|.|few
CASSSSGVQGTDTQYF
TGTGCCAGCAGTTCCTCAGGGGTGCAGGGCACAGATACGCAGTATTTT
>TRBV9|TRBJ2-1|16|TRBD2|.
CASSVDAGELYNEQFF
TGTGCCAGCAGCGTAGATGCGGGAGAGCTATACAATGAGCAGTTCTTC
>TRBV5-1|TRBJ2-1|11|.|.
CASSLAVEQFF
TGCGCCAGCAGCTTGGCGGTTGAGCAGTTCTTC
>TRBV20-1|TRBJ2-1|13|.|few
CSAPDGGRNEQFF
TGCAGTGCCCCGGACGGAGGGCGCAATGAGCAGTTCTTC
>TRBV5-1|TRBJ1-1|14|TRBD1|.
CASSADRRNTEAFF
TGCGCCAGCAGCGCGGACAGGAGGAACACTGAAGCTTTCTTT
>TRBV25-1|TRBJ2-1|18|.|few
CASSEYTPAQMTYNEQFF
TGTGCCAGCAGTGAATATACCCCCGCCCAAATGACCTACAATGAGCAGTTCTTC
>TRBV7-2|TRBJ2-1|16|TRBD2|.
CASSPYTSGGYNEQFF
TGTGCCAGCAGCCCCTACACTAGCGGAGGGTACAATGAGCAGTTCTTC
>TRBV24-1|TRBJ2-1|16|TRBD1|few
CATSDFRQGNYNEQFF
TGTGCCACCAGTGATTTCCGACAGGGAAACTACAATGAGCAGTTCTTC
>TRBV6-2/TRBV6-3|TRBJ1-1|15|TRBD1|.
CASSYPDRARTEAFF
TGTGCCAGCAGTTACCCGGACAGGGCGCGCACTGAAGCTTTCTTT
>TRBV10-2|TRBJ1-2|13|TRBD1|few
CASTDRGRYGYTF
TGCGCCAGCACCGACAGGGGCCGATATGGCTACACCTTC
>TRBV5-6|TRBJ2-7|14|TRBD2|.
CASSSTSGKSQQYF
TGTGCCAGCAGCTCGACTAGCGGGAAGTCGCAGCAGTACTTC
>TRBV27|TRBJ2-1|19|.|.
CASSGFSPSGGASYNVQFF
TGTGCCAGCAGCGGATTTTCCCCAAGCGGAGGGGCCTCCTACAATGTGCAGTTCTTC